This T cell receptor beta chain was sequenced in a study of cytomegalovirus exposure and HLA in healthy donors. Use of 60 Vbeta and 13 Jbeta primers characterized the PCR. Assay: immunoSEQ multiplex PCR; the TCRdb copy retains only in-frame clones and omits some. The sample includes around 140,000 clones. The receptor was derived from a woman aged 45 to 65 in good health and CMV-seronegative. The material sequenced was PBMCs.

The CDR3 DNA sequence: TGTGCCAGCAGCCCTGAGGCGGGGGTAGCCAAAAACATTCAGTACTTC. It translates to CASSPEAGVAKNIQYF. The rearrangement links TRBV7-9 to TRBJ2-4; 7 bases agree with TRBD2. Trimming cost V 5 bases and J 0 bases; bases outside gene matches: 7. There are 16 residues in the CDR3. Germline lookup yields CDR1 SEHNR and CDR2 FQNEAQ (reference sequence).